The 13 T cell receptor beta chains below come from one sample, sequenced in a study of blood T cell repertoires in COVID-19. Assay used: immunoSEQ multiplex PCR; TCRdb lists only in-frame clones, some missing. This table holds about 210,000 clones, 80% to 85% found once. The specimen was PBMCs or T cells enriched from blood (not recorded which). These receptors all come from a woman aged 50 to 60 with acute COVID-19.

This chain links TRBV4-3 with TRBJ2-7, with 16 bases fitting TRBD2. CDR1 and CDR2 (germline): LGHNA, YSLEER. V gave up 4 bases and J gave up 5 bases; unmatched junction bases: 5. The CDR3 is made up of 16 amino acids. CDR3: CASSRGLAGGPDEQYF. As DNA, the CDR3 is TGCGCCAGCAGCCGGGGACTAGCGGGAGGGCCGGACGAGCAGTACTTC.

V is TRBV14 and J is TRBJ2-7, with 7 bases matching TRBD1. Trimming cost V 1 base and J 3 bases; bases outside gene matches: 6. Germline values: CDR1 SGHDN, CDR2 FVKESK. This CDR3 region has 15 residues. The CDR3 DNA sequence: TGTGCCAGCAGCCAAGGGACAGGTATCTACTACGAGCAGTACTTC. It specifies CASSQGTGIYYEQYF. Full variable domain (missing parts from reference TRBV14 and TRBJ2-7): EAGVTQFPSHSVIEKGQTVTLRCDPISGHDNLYWYRRVMGKEIKFLLHFVKESKQDESGMPNNRFLAERTGGTYSTLKVQPAELEDSGVYFCASSQGTGIYYEQYFGPGTRLTVT.

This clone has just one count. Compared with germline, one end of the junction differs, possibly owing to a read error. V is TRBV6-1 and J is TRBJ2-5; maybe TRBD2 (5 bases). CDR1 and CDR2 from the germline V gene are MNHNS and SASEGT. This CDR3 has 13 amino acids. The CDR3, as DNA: TGTGCCAGCAATGAACATGGGAGAGAGACCCAGTACTTC. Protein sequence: CASNEHGRETQYF.

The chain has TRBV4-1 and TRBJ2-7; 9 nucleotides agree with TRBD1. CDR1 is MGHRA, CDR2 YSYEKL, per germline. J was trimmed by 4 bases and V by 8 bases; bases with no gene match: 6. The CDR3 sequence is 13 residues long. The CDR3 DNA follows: TGCGCCAGCGCCCGGGACAGGGTTTACGAGCAGTACTTC. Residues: CASARDRVYEQYF.

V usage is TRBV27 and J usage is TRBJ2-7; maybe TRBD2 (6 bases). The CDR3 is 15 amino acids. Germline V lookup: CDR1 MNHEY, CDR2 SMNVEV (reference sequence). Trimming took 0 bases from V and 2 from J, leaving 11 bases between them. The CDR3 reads CASSLSRVAAYEQYF. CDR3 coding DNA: TGTGCCAGCAGTTTATCGCGGGTAGCGGCCTACGAGCAGTACTTC.

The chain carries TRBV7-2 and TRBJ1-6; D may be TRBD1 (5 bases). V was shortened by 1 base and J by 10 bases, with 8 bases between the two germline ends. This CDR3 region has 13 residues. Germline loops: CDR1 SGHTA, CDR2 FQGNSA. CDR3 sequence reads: CASSLGRGSPLHF. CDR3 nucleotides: TGTGCCAGCAGCTTAGGGAGGGGATCACCCCTCCACTTT.

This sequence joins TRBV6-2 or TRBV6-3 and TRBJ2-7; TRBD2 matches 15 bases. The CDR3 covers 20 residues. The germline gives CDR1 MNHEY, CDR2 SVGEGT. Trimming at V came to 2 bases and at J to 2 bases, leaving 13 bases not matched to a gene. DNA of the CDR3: TGTGCCAGCAGTTACGGTCCGGGACTAGCGGGGGGTCACCGTCCCTACGAGCAGTACTTC. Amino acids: CASSYGPGLAGGHRPYEQYF.

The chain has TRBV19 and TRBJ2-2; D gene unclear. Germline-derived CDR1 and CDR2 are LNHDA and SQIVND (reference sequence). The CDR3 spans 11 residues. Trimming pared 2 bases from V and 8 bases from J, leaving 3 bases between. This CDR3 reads CASSIPGELFF. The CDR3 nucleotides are TGTGCCAGTAGTATACCAGGGGAGCTGTTTTTT.

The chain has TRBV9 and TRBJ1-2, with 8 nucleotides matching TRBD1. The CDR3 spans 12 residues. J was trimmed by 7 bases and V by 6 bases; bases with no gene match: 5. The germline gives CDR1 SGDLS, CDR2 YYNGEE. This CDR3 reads CASTGGQGGYTF. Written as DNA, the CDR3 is TGTGCCAGCACCGGCGGACAGGGTGGCTACACCTTC.

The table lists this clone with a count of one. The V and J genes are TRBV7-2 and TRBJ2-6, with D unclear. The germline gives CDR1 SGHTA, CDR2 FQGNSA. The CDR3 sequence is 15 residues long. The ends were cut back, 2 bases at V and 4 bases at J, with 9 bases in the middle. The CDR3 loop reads CASSLPGRGANVLTF. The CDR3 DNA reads TGTGCCAGCAGCTTACCTGGGCGCGGGGCCAACGTCCTGACTTTC. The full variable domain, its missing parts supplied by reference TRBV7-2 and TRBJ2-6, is GAGVSQSPSNKVTEKGKDVELRCDPISGHTALYWYRQSLGQGLEFLIYFQGNSAPDKSGLPSDRFSAERTGGSVSTLTIQRTQQEDSAVYLCASSLPGRGANVLTFGAGSRLTVL.

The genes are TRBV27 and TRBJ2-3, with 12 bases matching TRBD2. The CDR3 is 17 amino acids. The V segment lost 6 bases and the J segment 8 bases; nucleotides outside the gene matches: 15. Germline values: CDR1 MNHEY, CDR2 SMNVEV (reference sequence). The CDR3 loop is CASSRYLAGGRTATQYF. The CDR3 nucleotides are TGTGCCAGCAGCCGCTACCTAGCGGGGGGGCGTACTGCTACGCAGTATTTT.

CDR3 bases: TGTGCCAGCAGCTTCCTGGGGGGGAACACTGAAGCTTTCTTT. This gives the protein CASSFLGGNTEAFF. J is TRBJ1-1 and V is TRBV7-2; TRBD1 might be the D (5 bases). V lost 3 bases to trimming and J lost 1 base, with 9 bases between them. The V gene's germline CDR1 is SGHTA and CDR2 FQGNSA. CDR3 length: 14 amino acids.

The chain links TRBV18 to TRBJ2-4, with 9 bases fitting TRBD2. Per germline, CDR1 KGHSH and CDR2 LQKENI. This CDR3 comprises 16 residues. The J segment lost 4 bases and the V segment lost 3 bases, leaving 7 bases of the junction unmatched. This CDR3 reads CASSPQTSGNKNIQYF. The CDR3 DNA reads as TGTGCCAGCTCACCCCAGACTAGCGGAAATAAAAACATTCAGTACTTC.